A single sample gave rise to the 6 T cell receptor beta chains below, sequenced in a study of OX40 agonist ivuxolimab in advanced cancers. Using immunoSEQ multiplex PCR, the repertoire was profiled, and TCRdb retains in-frame clones only, with some absent. The sample contains 90,000 to 100,000 clones, 75% to 90% of which appear only once. The sample consisted of CD4+ or CD8+ T cells sorted from blood, taken in a trial of the OX40 agonist ivuxolimab. Receptor source: an adult with an advanced solid tumor such as melanoma, head and neck, liver or kidney cancer.

The chain is built from TRBV15 and TRBJ2-7; TRBD1 might be the D (6 bases). CDR1 is LNHNV, CDR2 YYDKDF, per germline (reference sequence). The length of the CDR3 is 13 residues. The germline V and J ends were trimmed by 10 bases and 2 bases, with 15 bases remaining between them. The CDR3 protein is CANHTGFPYEQYV. The CDR3 nucleotides are TGTGCCAACCATACAGGGTTTCCCTACGAGCAGTACGTC.

The V gene is TRBV7-2, the J gene TRBJ1-1; 10 bases agree with TRBD1. CDR1 and CDR2 (germline): SGHTA, FQGNSA. The trim removed 3 bases at V and 0 bases at J, leaving 10 bases unmatched. The CDR3 has 18 residues. Written as DNA, the CDR3 is TGTGCCAGCAGCTTGAGGACAGGGGGTAACTCAATGAACACTGAAGCTTTCTTT. Residues: CASSLRTGGNSMNTEAFF.

The V gene is TRBV18, the J gene TRBJ1-1; no reliable D call. This CDR3 spans 15 amino acids. Germline loops: CDR1 KGHSH, CDR2 LQKENI. V was clipped by 0 bases and J by 1 base, with 9 bases between them. In DNA, the CDR3 is TGTGCCAGCTCACCACCATCAAGTCGGAACACTGAAGCTTTCTTT. It yields the protein CASSPPSSRNTEAFF.

The chain recombines TRBV7-3 with TRBJ2-5; no definite D call. Trimming removed 2 bases at V and 1 base at J, with 8 bases between. The CDR3 loop spans 14 amino acids. Per germline, CDR1 SGHTA and CDR2 FQGTGA. The CDR3 DNA follows: TGTGCCAGCAGCTTAGCGGCCGCCCAAGAGACCCAGTACTTC. Translation gives CASSLAAAQETQYF.

This clone was seen a handful of times. The chain employs TRBV7-7 and TRBJ2-1, with D hard to call. CDR3 size: 13 residues. Trimming shortened V by 1 base and J by 7 bases, and 8 bases separated the two germline ends. The germline V gene encodes CDR1 SSHAT and CDR2 FNYEAQ (reference sequence). CDR3 residues: CASSLELGNEQFF. Written as DNA, the CDR3 is TGTGCCAGCAGCTTAGAGTTGGGTAATGAGCAGTTCTTC.

J is TRBJ1-2 and V is TRBV11-2; D is uncertain. The germline gives CDR1 SGHAT, CDR2 FQNNGV. The CDR3 loop spans 15 amino acids. V lost 2 bases and J lost 4, with 14 bases in between. This CDR3 reads CASSLSPGYSYGYTF. The CDR3 coding sequence is TGTGCCAGCAGCTTAAGTCCCGGGTACTCCTATGGCTACACCTTC. The full variable domain, in which reference TRBV11-2 and TRBJ1-2 provide the parts outside the CDR3, is EAGVAQSPRYKIIEKRQSVAFWCNPISGHATLYWYQQILGQGPKLLIQFQNNGVVDDSQLPKDRFSAERLKGVDSTLKIQPAKLEDSAVYLCASSLSPGYSYGYTFGSGTRLTVV.